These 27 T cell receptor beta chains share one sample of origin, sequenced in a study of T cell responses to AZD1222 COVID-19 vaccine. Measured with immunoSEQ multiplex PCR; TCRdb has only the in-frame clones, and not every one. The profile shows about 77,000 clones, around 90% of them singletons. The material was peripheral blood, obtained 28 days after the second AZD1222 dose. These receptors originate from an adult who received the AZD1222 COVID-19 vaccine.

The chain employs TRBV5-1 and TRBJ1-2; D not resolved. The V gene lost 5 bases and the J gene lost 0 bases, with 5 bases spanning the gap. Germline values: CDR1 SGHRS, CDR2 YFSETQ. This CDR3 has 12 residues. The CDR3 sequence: CASRATNYGYTF. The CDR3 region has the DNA TGCGCCAGCAGGGCGACTAACTATGGCTACACCTTC.

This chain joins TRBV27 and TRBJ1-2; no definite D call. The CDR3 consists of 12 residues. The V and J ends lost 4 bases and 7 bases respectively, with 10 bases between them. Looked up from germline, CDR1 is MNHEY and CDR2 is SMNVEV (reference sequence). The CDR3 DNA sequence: TGTGCCAGCAGTTCAGGTCAAAGTGGCTACACCTTC. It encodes CASSSGQSGYTF.

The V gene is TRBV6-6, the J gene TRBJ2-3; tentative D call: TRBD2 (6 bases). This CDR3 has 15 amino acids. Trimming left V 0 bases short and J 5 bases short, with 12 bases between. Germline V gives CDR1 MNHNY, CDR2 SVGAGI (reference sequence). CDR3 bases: TGTGCCAGCAGTTACTCGTTGGGGCGGGGAGATACGCAGTATTTT. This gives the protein CASSYSLGRGDTQYF.

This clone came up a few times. CDR3 bases: TGTGCCAGCACCTCGGACAGGGGGCAGTACGAGCAGTACTTC. Translated: CASTSDRGQYEQYF. The chain couples TRBV2 to TRBJ2-7, with 11 bases fitting TRBD1. The V and J ends lost 7 bases and 4 bases, in that order; junction bases with no gene match: 6. The CDR3 loop spans 14 amino acids. The germline CDR1 and CDR2 sequences are SNHLY and FYNNEI.

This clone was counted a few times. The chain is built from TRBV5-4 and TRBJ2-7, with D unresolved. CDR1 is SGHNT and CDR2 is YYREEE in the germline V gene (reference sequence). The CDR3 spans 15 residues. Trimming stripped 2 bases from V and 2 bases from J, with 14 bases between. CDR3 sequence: CASSLSFHSTYEQYF. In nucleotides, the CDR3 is TGTGCCAGCAGCTTAAGTTTTCACTCGACCTACGAGCAGTACTTC.

The CDR3: CASSPASTEAFF. The DNA for the CDR3 is TGTGCCAGTAGTCCAGCGTCCACTGAAGCTTTCTTT. The chain is built from TRBV19 and TRBJ1-1; no clear D gene. CDR1 LNHDA and CDR2 SQIVND come from the germline V gene (reference sequence). The CDR3 consists of 12 residues. Deletions cut 5 bases from V and 4 bases from J, with 8 bases between.

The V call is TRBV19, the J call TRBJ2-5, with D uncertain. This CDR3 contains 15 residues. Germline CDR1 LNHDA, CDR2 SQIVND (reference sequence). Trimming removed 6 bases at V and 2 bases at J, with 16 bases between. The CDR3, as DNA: TGTGCCAGTAGGCCCCGCGGCAGTAGTCAAGAGACCCAGTACTTC. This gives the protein CASRPRGSSQETQYF.

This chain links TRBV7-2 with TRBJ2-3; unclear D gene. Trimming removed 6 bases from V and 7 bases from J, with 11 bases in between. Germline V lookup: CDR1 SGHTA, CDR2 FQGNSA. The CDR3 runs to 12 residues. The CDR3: CASRPASHTQYF. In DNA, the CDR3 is TGTGCCAGCAGACCTGCCTCCCATACGCAGTATTTT.

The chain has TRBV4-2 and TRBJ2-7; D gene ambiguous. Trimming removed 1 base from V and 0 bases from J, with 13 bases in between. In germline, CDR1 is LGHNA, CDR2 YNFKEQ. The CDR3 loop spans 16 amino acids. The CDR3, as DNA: TGTGCCAGCAGCCAAGTGGGAAGCCTGAGCTCCTACGAGCAGTACTTC. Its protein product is CASSQVGSLSSYEQYF.

The CDR3 DNA follows: TGTGCCAGCAGCAGTCCGGGACAGGGGGGCTCTGGGGCCAACGTCCTGACTTTC. Residues: CASSSPGQGGSGANVLTF. The chain has TRBV9 and TRBJ2-6; 11 bases match TRBD1. CDR1 and CDR2 from the germline V gene are SGDLS and YYNGEE. V was clipped by 4 bases and J by 0 bases; unmatched bases: 6. This CDR3 region has 18 residues.

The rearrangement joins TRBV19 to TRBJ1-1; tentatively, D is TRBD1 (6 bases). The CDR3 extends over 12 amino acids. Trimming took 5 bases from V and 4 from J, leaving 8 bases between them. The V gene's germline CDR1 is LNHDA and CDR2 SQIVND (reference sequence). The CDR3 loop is CASSPQGTEAFF. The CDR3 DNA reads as TGTGCCAGTAGTCCACAGGGCACTGAAGCTTTCTTT.

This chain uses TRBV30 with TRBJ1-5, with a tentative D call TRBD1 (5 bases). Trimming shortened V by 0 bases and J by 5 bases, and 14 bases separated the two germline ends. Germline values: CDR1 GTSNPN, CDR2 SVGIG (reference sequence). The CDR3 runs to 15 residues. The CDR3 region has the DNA TGTGCCTGGAGTGTAGGGCAGGGTTTCTATCAGCCCCAGCATTTT. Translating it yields CAWSVGQGFYQPQHF.

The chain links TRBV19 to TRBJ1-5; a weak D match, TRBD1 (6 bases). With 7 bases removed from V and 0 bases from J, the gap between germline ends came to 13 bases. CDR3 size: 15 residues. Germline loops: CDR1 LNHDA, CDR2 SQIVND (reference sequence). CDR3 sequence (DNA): TGTGCCAGTAACGCGGACAGATATAGCAATCAGCCCCAGCATTTT. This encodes CASNADRYSNQPQHF.

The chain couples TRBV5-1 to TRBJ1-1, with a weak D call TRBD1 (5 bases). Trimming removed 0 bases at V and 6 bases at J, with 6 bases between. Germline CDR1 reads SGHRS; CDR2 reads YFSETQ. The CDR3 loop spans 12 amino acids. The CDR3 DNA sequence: TGCGCCAGCAGCTTGGGACAGCCTGAAGCTTTCTTT. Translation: CASSLGQPEAFF.

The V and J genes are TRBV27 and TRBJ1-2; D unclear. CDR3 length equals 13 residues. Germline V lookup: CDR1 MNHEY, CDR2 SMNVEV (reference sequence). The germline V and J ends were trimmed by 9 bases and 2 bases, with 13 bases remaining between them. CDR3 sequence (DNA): TGTGCCAGTGCTGTTGGCATAAACTATGGCTACACCTTC. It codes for CASAVGINYGYTF.

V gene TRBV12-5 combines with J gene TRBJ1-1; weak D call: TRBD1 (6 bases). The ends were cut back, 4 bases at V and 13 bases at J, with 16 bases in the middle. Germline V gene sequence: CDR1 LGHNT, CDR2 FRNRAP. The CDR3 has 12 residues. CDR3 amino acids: CASGSDSGASFF. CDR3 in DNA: TGTGCTAGTGGTTCTGATTCGGGGGCGAGTTTCTTT.

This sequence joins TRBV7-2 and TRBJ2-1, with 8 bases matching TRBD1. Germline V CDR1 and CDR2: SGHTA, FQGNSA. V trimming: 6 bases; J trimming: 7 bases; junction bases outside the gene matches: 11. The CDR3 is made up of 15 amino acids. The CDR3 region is CASREGQGSWNEQFF. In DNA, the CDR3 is TGTGCCAGCAGAGAAGGACAGGGATCATGGAATGAGCAGTTCTTC.

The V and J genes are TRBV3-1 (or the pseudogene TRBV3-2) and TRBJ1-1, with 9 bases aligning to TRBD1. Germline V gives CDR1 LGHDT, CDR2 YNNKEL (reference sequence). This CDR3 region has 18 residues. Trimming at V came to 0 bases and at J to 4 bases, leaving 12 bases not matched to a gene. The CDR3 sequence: CASSQDRGTGRGITEAFF. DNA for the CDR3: TGTGCCAGCAGCCAAGATCGAGGGACAGGGAGAGGGATCACTGAAGCTTTCTTT.

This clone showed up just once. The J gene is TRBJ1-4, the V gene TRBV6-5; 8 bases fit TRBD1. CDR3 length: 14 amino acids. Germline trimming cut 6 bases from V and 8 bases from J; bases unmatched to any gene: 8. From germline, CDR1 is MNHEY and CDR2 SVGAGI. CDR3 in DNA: TGTGCCAGCAGCTGGAACAGGGGGAACGAAAAACTGTTTTTT. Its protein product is CASSWNRGNEKLFF.

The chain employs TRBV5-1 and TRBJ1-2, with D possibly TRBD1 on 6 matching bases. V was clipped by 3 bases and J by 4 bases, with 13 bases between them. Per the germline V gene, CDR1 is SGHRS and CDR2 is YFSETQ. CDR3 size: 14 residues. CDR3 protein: CASSSEGGFYGYTF. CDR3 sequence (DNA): TGCGCCAGCAGCTCCGAGGGGGGGTTCTATGGCTACACCTTC.

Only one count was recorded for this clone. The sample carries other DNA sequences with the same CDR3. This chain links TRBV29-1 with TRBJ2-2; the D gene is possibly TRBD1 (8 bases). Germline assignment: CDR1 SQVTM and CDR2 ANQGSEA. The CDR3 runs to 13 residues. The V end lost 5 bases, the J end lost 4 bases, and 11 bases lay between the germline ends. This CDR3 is CSVNRGGTGELFF. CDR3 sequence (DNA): TGCAGCGTTAACAGGGGGGGCACCGGGGAGCTGTTTTTT.

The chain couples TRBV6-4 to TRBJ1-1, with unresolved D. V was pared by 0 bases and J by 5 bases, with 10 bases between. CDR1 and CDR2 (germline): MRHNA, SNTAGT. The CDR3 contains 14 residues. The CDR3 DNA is TGTGCCAGCAGTGACTCGGAGGGCGAAACTGAAGCTTTCTTT. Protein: CASSDSEGETEAFF.

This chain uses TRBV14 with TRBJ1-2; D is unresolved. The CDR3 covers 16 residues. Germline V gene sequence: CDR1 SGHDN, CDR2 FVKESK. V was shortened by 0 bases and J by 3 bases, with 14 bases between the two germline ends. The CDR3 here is CASSQDLQAGYYGYTF. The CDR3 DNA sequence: TGTGCCAGCAGCCAAGATCTTCAGGCCGGGTACTATGGCTACACCTTC.

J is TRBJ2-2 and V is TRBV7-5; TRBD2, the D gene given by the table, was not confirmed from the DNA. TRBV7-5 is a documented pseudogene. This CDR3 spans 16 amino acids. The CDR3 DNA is TGTGTCAGAAGCTGTTCCCGGGTCTTGAACACCGGGGAGCTGTTTTTT. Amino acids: CVRSCSRVLNTGELFF.

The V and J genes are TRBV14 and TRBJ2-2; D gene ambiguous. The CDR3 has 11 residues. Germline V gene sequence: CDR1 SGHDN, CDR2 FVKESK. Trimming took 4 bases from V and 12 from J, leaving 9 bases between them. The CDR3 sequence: CASSLSTKLFF. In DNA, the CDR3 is TGTGCCAGCAGCCTCTCGACCAAGCTGTTTTTT.

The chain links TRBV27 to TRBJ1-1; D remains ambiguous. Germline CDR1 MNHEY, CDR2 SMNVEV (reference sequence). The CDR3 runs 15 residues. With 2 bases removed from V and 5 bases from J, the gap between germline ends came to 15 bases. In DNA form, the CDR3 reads TGTGCCAGCAGTTTAAAGTGGGTGTGGGATACTGAAGCTTTCTTT. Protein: CASSLKWVWDTEAFF.

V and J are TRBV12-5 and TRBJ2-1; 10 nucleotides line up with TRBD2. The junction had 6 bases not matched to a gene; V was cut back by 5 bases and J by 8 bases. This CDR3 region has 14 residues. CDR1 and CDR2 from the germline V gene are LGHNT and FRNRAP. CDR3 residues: CASGPLAGDDEQFF. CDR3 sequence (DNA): TGTGCTAGTGGTCCTCTAGCGGGAGACGATGAGCAGTTCTTC. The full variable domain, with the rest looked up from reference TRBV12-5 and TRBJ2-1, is DARVTQTPRHKVTEMGQEVTMRCQPILGHNTVFWYRQTMMQGLELLAYFRNRAPLDDSGMPKDRFSAEMPDATLATLKIQPSEPRDSAVYFCASGPLAGDDEQFFGPGTRLTVL.